A single TCR beta chain is shown here with its context. The CDR3 sequence is 12 residues long. With 4 bases removed from V and 5 bases from J, the gap between germline ends came to 8 bases. Looked up from germline, CDR1 is SGHDT and CDR2 is YYEEEE. These data belong to a study of shared clonotypes between healthy human individuals. CD8 cells classed as naive were CD45RO-negative and positively selected for CCR7, excluding terminally differentiated effector memory CD45RA+ cells. All donors were healthy HIV-negative adults lacking recent acute infections or vaccinations. The repertoire was sequenced with immunoSEQ multiplex PCR; TCRdb's copy has only in-frame clones and lacks some. The sample shows 2 million or so clones, roughly 94% of them seen only once.

This sequence was found in a man between 18 and 35 years old in good health. Input material: naive CD8+ T cells sorted from blood. The chain has TRBV5-6 and TRBJ2-3; D gene uncertain. This CDR3 reads CASSPSGDTQYF. The CDR3 coding sequence is TGTGCCAGCAGCCCCAGTGGAGATACGCAGTATTTT. Looking up the rest from reference TRBV5-6 and TRBJ2-3 gives the full variable domain: DAGVTQSPTHLIKTRGQQVTLRCSPKSGHDTVSWYQQALGQGPQFIFQYYEEEERQRGNFPDRFSGHQFPNYSSELNVNALLLGDSALYLCASSPSGDTQYFGPGTRLTVL.